The 17 T cell receptor beta chains presented below share a single source sample, sequenced in a study of identical twins' blood T cells. Using its own MiXCR run on the 5' RACE reads, TCRdb lists one record per CDR3 protein. The sample has around 380,000 distinct CDR3 sequences, under 30% seen once. Source material: PBMCs. The receptors were gathered from a woman aged 18-55 years in good health.

This clonotype was observed at least ten times. This rearrangement joins TRBV7-9 to TRBJ1-4, with a tentative D call TRBD1 (5 bases). Germline V gene sequence: CDR1 SEHNR, CDR2 FQNEAQ (reference sequence). This CDR3 comprises 15 residues. The V gene lost 2 bases and the J gene lost 7 bases, with 14 bases spanning the gap. The CDR3 is CASSLIGGASEKLFF. Here the CDR3 DNA reads TGTGCCAGCAGCTTAATTGGAGGGGCGAGTGAAAAACTGTTTTTT.

This clonotype was counted a few times. The J gene is TRBJ1-2, the V gene TRBV4-3; the D is unclear. This CDR3 has 14 amino acids. The V gene's germline CDR1 is LGHNA and CDR2 YSLEER. V lost 1 base, J lost 4 bases, and 10 bases lay in between. The CDR3 DNA reads TGCGCCAGCAGCCAAGTCTGGGATACCTATGGCTACACCTTC. Protein product: CASSQVWDTYGYTF.

The chain is built from TRBV20-1 and TRBJ2-1, with 13 bases lining up with TRBD2. There are 19 residues in the CDR3. CDR1 is DFQATT, CDR2 SNEGSKA, per germline (reference sequence). Trimming took 6 bases from V and 1 from J; bases not matched to a gene: 15. CDR3 bases: TGCAGTGCCAGACAGGTCGGGACTAGCGGGATAGTATCCTACAATGAGCAGTTCTTC. Translation: CSARQVGTSGIVSYNEQFF.

The rearrangement uses TRBV6-2 or TRBV6-3 and TRBJ2-7; tentatively, D is TRBD2 (5 bases). Trimming removed 7 bases at V and 0 bases at J, with 19 bases between. Germline V gives CDR1 MNHEY, CDR2 SVGEGT. The CDR3 extends over 16 amino acids. The chain's CDR3 is CASTNIKWELSYEQYF. The CDR3 DNA sequence: TGTGCCAGCACCAACATCAAATGGGAGCTCTCCTACGAGCAGTACTTC.

The chain links TRBV18 to TRBJ2-4; D is ambiguous. Trimming stripped 5 bases from V and 0 bases from J, with 17 bases between. CDR1 and CDR2 (germline): KGHSH, LQKENI. The CDR3 covers 17 residues. CDR3 protein: CASSSTIVGRAKNIQYF. CDR3 DNA sequence: TGTGCCAGCTCATCAACGATTGTGGGTCGAGCCAAAAACATTCAGTACTTC.

The chain has TRBV20-1 and TRBJ2-1; D is ambiguous. CDR3 size: 11 residues. From germline, CDR1 is DFQATT and CDR2 SNEGSKA (reference sequence). V gave up 2 bases and J gave up 12 bases, with 11 bases separating them. The DNA of the CDR3 is TGCAGTGCTAGACTCGAAGCGAGGCAGTTCTTC. It is translated as CSARLEARQFF.

The chain couples TRBV3-1 to TRBJ1-3, with D perhaps matching TRBD1 (6 bases). Germline CDR1 and CDR2: LGHDT and YNNKEL (reference sequence). Trimming took off 8 bases at V and 0 bases at J, with 11 bases between the two ends. CDR3 size: 14 residues. The CDR3 loop is CASRQDFSGNTIYF. The DNA for the CDR3 is TGTGCCAGCCGACAGGATTTCTCTGGAAACACCATATATTTT.

In the case of this clonotype: A read error is possible here, since a much larger clone lies one base away. V usage is TRBV6-6 and J usage is TRBJ2-1, with 10 bases aligning to TRBD2. CDR1 and CDR2 (germline): MNHNY, SVGAGI (reference sequence). V trimming: 6 bases; J trimming: 8 bases; junction bases outside the gene matches: 13. The CDR3 consists of 16 residues. CDR3 DNA sequence: TGTGCCAGCAGCTACCCCGATGGGCTAGCGGGAGATGAGCAGTTCTTC. Protein sequence: CASSYPDGLAGDEQFF.

For this clonotype: Germline is not matched at one junction end, which may reflect a read error. The chain employs TRBV2 and TRBJ1-1, with D perhaps TRBD1 (6 bases). This CDR3 is 15 amino acids long. The germline CDR1 and CDR2 sequences are SNHLY and FYNNEI. CDR3 sequence reads: CAGSVRDRLGTEAFF. The CDR3 DNA follows: TGTGCCGGCAGTGTCCGCGACAGGTTGGGTACTGAAGCTTTCTTT.

The chain recombines TRBV6-7 with TRBJ2-7; D unresolved. TRBV6-7 is an open reading frame, and its role is uncertain. This CDR3 is 12 amino acids long. V was shortened by 5 bases and J by 3 bases, with 8 bases between the two germline ends. CDR3 residues: CASSLPLYEQYF. The CDR3 nucleotides read TGTGCCAGCAGTCTCCCACTCTACGAGCAGTACTTC.

The gene calls are TRBV5-1 and TRBJ1-2; 7 positions match TRBD1. The V gene's germline CDR1 is SGHRS and CDR2 YFSETQ. CDR3 size: 16 residues. The junction had 7 bases not matched to a gene; V was cut back by 2 bases and J by 0 bases. CDR3 DNA sequence: TGCGCCAGCAGCTTCAACGCCGGGACAGCTAACTATGGCTACACCTTC. Amino acid sequence: CASSFNAGTANYGYTF.

V usage is TRBV7-3 and J usage is TRBJ2-2, with D hard to call. CDR1 and CDR2 from the germline V gene are SGHTA and FQGTGA. V was pared by 1 base and J by 2 bases, with 8 bases between. The CDR3 covers 15 residues. The CDR3 region has the DNA TGTGCCAGCAGCTTAAGCCAGGCTAACACCGGGGAGCTGTTTTTT. This codes for CASSLSQANTGELFF.

This clonotype was detected a few times. The chain employs TRBV7-9 and TRBJ2-3; D is uncertain. This CDR3 has 11 residues. Trimming pared 7 bases from V and 0 bases from J, leaving 2 bases between. Germline CDR1 reads SEHNR; CDR2 reads FQNEAQ (reference sequence). The CDR3 sequence is CASISTDTQYF. The CDR3 DNA reads TGTGCCAGCATTAGCACAGATACGCAGTATTTT. Looking up the rest from reference TRBV7-9 and TRBJ2-3 gives the full variable domain: DTGVSQNPRHKITKRGQNVTFRCDPISEHNRLYWYRQTLGQGPEFLTYFQNEAQLEKSRLLSDRFSAERPKGSFSTLEIQRTEQGDSAMYLCASISTDTQYFGPGTRLTVL.

This clonotype was counted once. This could be a read error, since a much larger clone is one nucleotide away. The V gene is TRBV6-2 or TRBV6-3, the J gene TRBJ1-1; D not resolved. The germline V gene has CDR1 MNHEY and CDR2 SVGEGT. The CDR3 consists of 14 residues. CDR3 in amino acids: CAGSYGWSVTEAFF. In DNA, the CDR3 is TGTGCCGGCAGTTACGGTTGGAGCGTGACTGAAGCTTTCTTT.

This clonotype was detected a few times. The chain recombines TRBV29-1 with TRBJ1-2, with D unresolved. The CDR3 is 13 residues long. CDR1 is SQVTM and CDR2 is ANQGSEA in the germline V gene. V lost 7 bases, J lost 1 base, and 13 bases lay in between. DNA of the CDR3: TGCAGCGCCAGTCAGACGGATAACTATGGCTACACCTTC. This codes for CSASQTDNYGYTF. The full variable domain, rest sourced from reference TRBV29-1 and TRBJ1-2, is SAVISQKPSRDICQRGTSLTIQCQVDSQVTMMFWYRQQPGQSLTLIATANQGSEATYESGFVIDKFPISRPNLTFSTLTVSNMSPEDSSIYLCSASQTDNYGYTFGSGTRLTVV.

On this clonotype itself: As the CDR3 is not closed by the conserved phenylalanine or tryptophan, this likely results from a read error. V gene TRBV29-1 combines with J gene TRBJ2-7, with D perhaps matching TRBD1 (5 bases). The germline V gene encodes CDR1 SQVTM and CDR2 ANQGSEA. V was pared by 7 bases and J by 2 bases, with 15 bases between. The CDR3 covers 13 residues. The CDR3 nucleotides are TGCAGCGAGCAGACAGTCCTAACCTACGAGCAGTACCTC. Protein sequence: CSEQTVLTYEQYL.

This clonotype was detected only a few times. This chain uses TRBV3-1 with TRBJ1-2, with D hard to call. Germline V lookup: CDR1 LGHDT, CDR2 YNNKEL (reference sequence). V dropped 3 bases and J dropped 1 base, with 15 bases sitting between them. CDR3 size: 16 residues. This CDR3 is CASSQNTRTSNYGYTF. CDR3 DNA: TGTGCCAGCAGCCAGAATACCCGGACTAGTAACTATGGCTACACCTTC.